This T cell receptor beta chain was captured in a study of T and B cells in COVID-19 patients. Study-level findings and limits: Patients with COVID-19 reportedly showed strongly skewed T cell receptor beta variable and joining gene usage. CD4+, regulatory T cell, CD8+ and sorted SARS-CoV-2-responsive or tetramer+ T cells were not yet sequenced.

This clonotype occurred a few times. Its antigen is unknown. Germline V gene sequence: CDR1 ENHRY, CDR2 SYGVKD. Trimming removed 3 bases from V and 8 bases from J, with 17 bases in between. There are 15 residues in the CDR3. Each TRB amplification used roughly 250-550 ng of genomic DNA from blood. BIOMED2 TRB-A/B primer pools were used in multiplex TRB PCR. TCRdb processed the multiplex PCR reads anew with MiXCR; each CDR3 protein has one entry. Of about 15,000 distinct CDR3 sequences in the sample, around 28% were seen once. This receptor was taken from a human donor who had recovered from COVID-19. The sequenced sample was blood. The chain carries TRBV10-3 and TRBJ2-1; D is possibly TRBD2 (6 bases). The CDR3 region has the DNA TGTGCCATCAGTGATCTAGGGAGGTCAACCCATGAGCAGTTCTTC. It is translated as CAISDLGRSTHEQFF.